Detailed here is one TCR beta chain. What it binds is not known. In nominal health when sampled, donors likely had unrecorded immune exposures nonetheless. This record belongs to a study of cytomegalovirus exposure and HLA in healthy donors. PCR amplification relied on 60 Vbeta primers (plus 13 Jbeta primers). Some clones are missing from TCRdb's copy, which holds only in-frame ones; the method was immunoSEQ multiplex PCR. The table lists approximately 95,000 clones, around four fifths of them singletons. There are 14 residues in the CDR3. CDR1 and CDR2 (germline): SGHRS, YFSETQ. V was shortened by 4 bases and J by 3 bases, with 10 bases between the two germline ends. Study-wide points: The study put 150 or so TCR beta chains on its list as cytomegalovirus-associated. Earlier findings revealed that most TCR beta V segments proved productive either about 90% or about 30% of the time.

The sample consisted of PBMCs. The chain has TRBV5-1 and TRBJ1-4; no reliable D call. The clonotype was recovered from a woman in her 40s in good health and CMV-seropositive. The CDR3 DNA is TGCGCCAGCAGCGCGGGGATGGCTAATGAAAAACTGTTTTTT. Residues: CASSAGMANEKLFF. The full variable domain, completed using reference TRBV5-1 and TRBJ1-4, is KAGVTQTPRYLIKTRGQQVTLSCSPISGHRSVSWYQQTPGQGLQFLFEYFSETQRNKGNFPGRFSGRQFSNSRSEMNVSTLELGDSALYLCASSAGMANEKLFFGSGTQLSVL.